These 28 T cell receptor beta chains were all obtained from the same sample, sequenced in a study of T cells in localized non-small cell lung cancer. The method was immunoSEQ multiplex PCR; TCRdb's version includes in-frame clones alone and lacks a portion of them. The top ten hold more than 4% of the sample, which has 45,000 to 60,000 clones, over 60% seen once. The sample consisted of PBMCs, taken before any cancer treatment. The receptors originated from a woman aged 40 to 75 with stage II lung adenocarcinoma.

CDR3 residues: CASSRILNTEAFF. CDR3 DNA: TGTGCCAGCAGTCGAATCTTGAACACTGAAGCTTTCTTT. The V and J genes are TRBV27 and TRBJ1-1; no reliable D call. This CDR3 spans 13 amino acids. Deletions cut 5 bases from V and 0 bases from J, with 7 bases between. The germline CDR1 and CDR2 sequences are MNHEY and SMNVEV (reference sequence).

The J gene is TRBJ2-3, the V gene TRBV19, with D possibly matching TRBD1 (6 bases). The CDR3 is 16 amino acids. Deletions cut 3 bases from V and 0 bases from J, with 13 bases between. Germline V CDR1 and CDR2: LNHDA, SQIVND (reference sequence). The CDR3 nucleotides are TGTGCCAGTAGTATCCGACTCGGGACAAGCACAGATACGCAGTATTTT. Its translation is CASSIRLGTSTDTQYF. Filled out from reference TRBV19 and TRBJ2-3, the complete variable domain reads DGGITQSPKYLFRKEGQNVTLSCEQNLNHDAMYWYRQDPGQGLRLIYYSQIVNDFQKGDIAEGYSVSREKKESFPLTVTSAQKNPTAFYLCASSIRLGTSTDTQYFGPGTRLTVL.

This clone was counted between two and nine times. The rearrangement links TRBV2 to TRBJ1-3; no definite D call. There are 15 residues in the CDR3. Trimming removed 5 bases from V and 2 bases from J, with 13 bases in between. Germline V gives CDR1 SNHLY, CDR2 FYNNEI. The CDR3 nucleotides are TGTGCCAGCAGTTATTCCACGGAGCCTGGAAACACCATATATTTT. This sequence encodes CASSYSTEPGNTIYF.

This clone was found a few times. CDR3 in amino acids: CASSLERGSSGELFF. The CDR3 coding sequence is TGTGCCAGCAGCTTAGAAAGGGGTAGCAGCGGGGAGCTGTTTTTT. The V and J genes are TRBV11-2 and TRBJ2-2, with D possibly being TRBD1 (5 bases). Germline CDR1 reads SGHAT; CDR2 reads FQNNGV. The V end lost 0 bases, the J end lost 7 bases, and 12 bases lay between the germline ends. This CDR3 is built from 15 residues.

This sequence joins TRBV19 and TRBJ2-7; 8 bases agree with TRBD1. This CDR3 is 12 amino acids long. Germline V CDR1 and CDR2: LNHDA, SQIVND (reference sequence). V trimming: 6 bases; J trimming: 4 bases; junction bases outside the gene matches: 2. This CDR3 reads CASSNRGYEQYF. Written as DNA, the CDR3 is TGTGCCAGTAGCAACAGGGGGTACGAGCAGTACTTC. Looking up the rest from reference TRBV19 and TRBJ2-7 gives the full variable domain: DGGITQSPKYLFRKEGQNVTLSCEQNLNHDAMYWYRQDPGQGLRLIYYSQIVNDFQKGDIAEGYSVSREKKESFPLTVTSAQKNPTAFYLCASSNRGYEQYFGPGTRLTVT.

This chain connects TRBV27 to TRBJ1-2, with D perhaps matching TRBD1 (5 bases). The CDR3 is 14 amino acids. V lost 3 bases, J lost 5 bases, and 13 bases lay in between. Germline CDR1 reads MNHEY; CDR2 reads SMNVEV (reference sequence). CDR3 protein: CASSLGVVDYGYTF. As DNA, the CDR3 is TGTGCCAGCAGTTTGGGGGTAGTGGATTATGGCTACACCTTC.

This chain links TRBV6-5 with TRBJ2-7; 9 bases align to TRBD1. V lost 6 bases, J lost 1 base, and 7 bases stayed unmatched. CDR1 is MNHEY and CDR2 is SVGAGI in the germline V gene. The CDR3 is 15 residues long. Written as DNA, the CDR3 is TGTGCCAGCAGGCCACCGGGACAGGGTTCCTACGAGCAGTACTTC. It translates to CASRPPGQGSYEQYF.

This sequence joins TRBV7-9 and TRBJ2-3, with D perhaps TRBD2 (6 bases). CDR1 and CDR2 (germline): SEHNR, FQNEAQ (reference sequence). The V gene lost 3 bases and the J gene lost 6 bases, with 25 bases spanning the gap. The CDR3 has 18 residues. The CDR3 DNA reads as TGTGCCAGCAGCTTGCCCGGGAGAGGAGGTTTTTCCGACGATACGCAGTATTTT. Residues: CASSLPGRGGFSDDTQYF. Full variable domain (outside the CDR3, taken from reference TRBV7-9 and TRBJ2-3): DTGVSQNPRHKITKRGQNVTFRCDPISEHNRLYWYRQTLGQGPEFLTYFQNEAQLEKSRLLSDRFSAERPKGSFSTLEIQRTEQGDSAMYLCASSLPGRGGFSDDTQYFGPGTRLTVL.

The rearrangement joins TRBV2 to TRBJ1-5; 7 bases are a match to TRBD1. This CDR3 region has 15 residues. Germline loops: CDR1 SNHLY, CDR2 FYNNEI. V was pared by 2 bases and J by 6 bases, with 7 bases of the junction left unmatched. CDR3 sequence reads: CASSEITGATQPQHF. DNA for the CDR3: TGTGCCAGCAGTGAAATTACAGGGGCGACTCAGCCCCAGCATTTT.

The chain joins TRBV28 to TRBJ1-5, with 7 bases fitting TRBD1. The germline V gene has CDR1 MDHEN and CDR2 SYDVKM. The CDR3 spans 18 residues. V shed 7 bases and J 0 bases; nucleotides not matched to a gene: 15. DNA for the CDR3: TGTGCCAGCATCCCTCCGGGACAGCCTTATTATAGCAATCAGCCCCAGCATTTT. This codes for CASIPPGQPYYSNQPQHF. The variable domain in full, completed from reference TRBV28 and TRBJ1-5, reads DVKVTQSSRYLVKRTGEKVFLECVQDMDHENMFWYRQDPGLGLRLIYFSYDVKMKEKGDIPEGYSVSREKKERFSLILESASTNQTSMYLCASIPPGQPYYSNQPQHFGDGTRLSIL.

The gene calls are TRBV6-5 and TRBJ2-7; tentative D call: TRBD1 (5 bases). The germline V gene has CDR1 MNHEY and CDR2 SVGAGI. The germline V and J ends were trimmed by 3 bases and 3 bases, with 15 bases remaining between them. This CDR3 is built from 15 residues. The CDR3 spells CASSYRRQLLYEQYF. In DNA form, the CDR3 reads TGTGCCAGCAGTTATAGGAGACAGCTACTCTACGAGCAGTACTTC.

The V call is TRBV9, the J call TRBJ1-3; 7 bases line up with TRBD1. CDR3 length: 15 residues. Germline CDR1 is SGDLS and CDR2 is YYNGEE. The J segment lost 2 bases and the V segment lost 0 bases, leaving 2 bases of the junction unmatched. The CDR3, as DNA: TGTGCCAGCAGCGTAGCAGGGACAGCTGGAAACACCATATATTTT. It encodes CASSVAGTAGNTIYF. Using reference TRBV9 and TRBJ1-3 for the parts outside the CDR3, the full variable domain is DSGVTQTPKHLITATGQRVTLRCSPRSGDLSVYWYQQSLDQGLQFLIQYYNGEERAKGNILERFSAQQFPDLHSELNLSSLELGDSALYFCASSVAGTAGNTIYFGEGSWLTVV.

This clone has only a few counts. J is TRBJ1-5 and V is TRBV6-5; D is undetermined. Germline CDR1 reads MNHEY; CDR2 reads SVGAGI. The CDR3 has 13 amino acids. Between the trimmed V and J ends, which lost 4 bases and 4 bases, there was a span of 8 bases. Here the CDR3 reads CASSFRENQPQHF. DNA for the CDR3: TGTGCCAGCAGTTTCCGGGAGAATCAGCCCCAGCATTTT.

The chain links TRBV7-9 to TRBJ2-7, with 9 nucleotides matching TRBD1. Per germline, CDR1 SEHNR and CDR2 FQNEAQ (reference sequence). CDR3 length: 15 residues. V dropped 3 bases and J dropped 3; count of bases not matched to a gene: 6. CDR3 DNA sequence: TGTGCCAGCAGCTTTACTACGACAGGGGGCTACGAGCAGTACTTC. This codes for CASSFTTTGGYEQYF.

The chain recombines TRBV28 with TRBJ2-6; no firm D call. The germline V gene encodes CDR1 MDHEN and CDR2 SYDVKM. This CDR3 is built from 16 residues. V was trimmed by 1 base and J by 0 bases, leaving 7 bases between them. The CDR3 DNA reads as TGTGCCAGCAGTTTATATGGTTACTCTGGGGCCAACGTCCTGACTTTC. Amino acid sequence: CASSLYGYSGANVLTF.

The rearrangement uses TRBV10-1 and TRBJ2-3; maybe TRBD1 (5 bases). V gave up 6 bases and J gave up 1 base, with 11 bases separating them. The CDR3 sequence is 14 residues long. Germline V lookup: CDR1 WNHNN, CDR2 SYGVQD (reference sequence). The CDR3 loop is CASRKGAGTDTQYF. Here the CDR3 DNA reads TGCGCCAGCAGAAAAGGGGCCGGCACAGATACGCAGTATTTT.

J is TRBJ2-7 and V is TRBV14, with 11 bases that match TRBD2. The germline V gene encodes CDR1 SGHDN and CDR2 FVKESK. The CDR3 is made up of 15 amino acids. V shed 0 bases, J shed 3 bases, and the junction held 1 base outside the gene matches. The CDR3 loop reads CASSQETSGGYEQYF. The CDR3 nucleotides read TGTGCCAGCAGCCAAGAAACTAGCGGGGGCTACGAGCAGTACTTC.

This clone was detected once. The chain links TRBV7-8 to TRBJ1-5; D ambiguous. Trimming removed 3 bases at V and 0 bases at J, with 18 bases between. CDR3 length: 18 residues. Germline CDR1 SGHVS, CDR2 FQNEAQ. CDR3 nucleotides: TGTGCCAGCAGCTTGGGTAGTGGGCGAAGGTATAGCAATCAGCCCCAGCATTTT. Protein product: CASSLGSGRRYSNQPQHF.

V and J are TRBV7-8 and TRBJ1-3; maybe TRBD1 (5 bases). CDR1 and CDR2 from the germline V gene are SGHVS and FQNEAQ. This CDR3 has 15 amino acids. Trimming stripped 6 bases from V and 9 bases from J, with 21 bases between. CDR3 in amino acids: CASRPTEIKRGTIYF. The CDR3 DNA reads as TGTGCCAGCAGACCTACCGAGATCAAAAGGGGCACCATATATTTT.

The chain combines TRBV18 with TRBJ2-7; TRBD1 is a possible D gene (6 bases). The CDR3 spans 14 residues. Germline assignment: CDR1 KGHSH and CDR2 LQKENI. The ends were cut back, 3 bases at V and 6 bases at J, with 15 bases in the middle. CDR3 in amino acids: CASSPGQGFGEQYF. CDR3 bases: TGTGCCAGCTCACCCGGGCAGGGGTTTGGCGAGCAGTACTTC.

Within the sample, this clone is medium-sized. V is TRBV7-8 and J is TRBJ1-2, with D possibly TRBD1 on 5 matching bases. V lost 1 base and J 0 bases, leaving 12 bases between the germline ends. The CDR3 covers 16 residues. Germline-derived CDR1 and CDR2 are SGHVS and FQNEAQ. The CDR3 nucleotides are TGTGCCAGCAGCTTAGAGGAGCCAGGGACTAACTATGGCTACACCTTC. The encoded protein is CASSLEEPGTNYGYTF.

J is TRBJ2-2 and V is TRBV7-9; 10 bases are a match to TRBD2. The CDR3 has 16 amino acids. Trimming cost V 7 bases and J 0 bases; bases outside gene matches: 5. The germline V gene encodes CDR1 SEHNR and CDR2 FQNEAQ (reference sequence). Here the CDR3 reads CASKERGGPNTGELFF. The DNA of the CDR3 is TGTGCCAGCAAGGAGCGGGGGGGCCCGAACACCGGGGAGCTGTTTTTT.

This sequence joins TRBV6-1 and TRBJ2-5, with TRBD2 as a possible D gene (5 bases). The CDR3 extends over 16 amino acids. Trimming stripped 0 bases from V and 3 bases from J, with 14 bases between. Germline values: CDR1 MNHNS, CDR2 SASEGT. CDR3 nucleotide sequence: TGTGCCAGCAGTGAAGCGCTTCGGGGAGTGAAAGAGACCCAGTACTTC. Translated, it gives CASSEALRGVKETQYF.

CDR3 protein: CASSLSGLEPQHF. DNA of the CDR3: TGTGCCAGCAGCTTAAGTGGGTTGGAGCCCCAGCATTTT. The V gene is TRBV11-2, the J gene TRBJ1-5; D gene uncertain. Trimming took 2 bases from V and 8 from J, leaving 10 bases between them. Germline values: CDR1 SGHAT, CDR2 FQNNGV. This CDR3 is 13 amino acids long.

CDR3 region: CASSLDGYQPQHF. The CDR3 DNA reads as TGTGCCAGCAGTTTAGACGGGTATCAGCCCCAGCATTTT. The chain links TRBV28 to TRBJ1-5; D unclear. Between the trimmed V and J ends, which lost 2 bases and 5 bases, there was a span of 7 bases. Looked up from germline, CDR1 is MDHEN and CDR2 is SYDVKM. The CDR3 length is 13 residues. The full variable domain, rest sourced from reference TRBV28 and TRBJ1-5, is DVKVTQSSRYLVKRTGEKVFLECVQDMDHENMFWYRQDPGLGLRLIYFSYDVKMKEKGDIPEGYSVSREKKERFSLILESASTNQTSMYLCASSLDGYQPQHFGDGTRLSIL.

This clone was seen a few times. The chain recombines TRBV5-4 with TRBJ1-2; 7 nucleotides line up with TRBD1. The CDR3 consists of 15 residues. CDR1 is SGHNT, CDR2 YYREEE, per germline (reference sequence). V shed 5 bases, J shed 3 bases, and the junction held 10 bases outside the gene matches. CDR3 sequence (DNA): TGTGCCAGCAGTCGACGAACAGGGGACGACTATGGCTACACCTTC. It encodes CASSRRTGDDYGYTF. The full variable domain, in which reference TRBV5-4 and TRBJ1-2 provide the parts outside the CDR3, is ETGVTQSPTHLIKTRGQQVTLRCSSQSGHNTVSWYQQALGQGPQFIFQYYREEENGRGNFPPRFSGLQFPNYSSELNVNALELDDSALYLCASSRRTGDDYGYTFGSGTRLTVV.

This sequence joins TRBV4-2 and TRBJ1-5; the match to TRBD1 covers 7 bases. CDR1 and CDR2 (germline): LGHNA, YNFKEQ. Trimming took 1 base from V and 0 from J; bases not matched to a gene: 3. The length of the CDR3 is 16 residues. The CDR3 sequence: CASSQGDRHSNQPQHF. The CDR3 region has the DNA TGTGCCAGCAGCCAAGGGGACAGACATAGCAATCAGCCCCAGCATTTT.

The rearrangement links TRBV7-8 to TRBJ2-7, with 8 bases that match TRBD1. Looked up from germline, CDR1 is SGHVS and CDR2 is FQNEAQ. This CDR3 spans 16 amino acids. The V segment lost 1 base and the J segment 0 bases; nucleotides outside the gene matches: 5. The CDR3 nucleotides read TGTGCCAGCAGCTTAGAATCAGGGGGCGTCTCCTACGAGCAGTACTTC. Protein sequence: CASSLESGGVSYEQYF.